This T cell receptor (beta chain) was identified in a study of blood T cells in healthy people across ages. This CDR3 contains 15 residues. Germline V gene lookup returns CDR1 SQVTM and CDR2 ANQGSEA. This clonotype was detected only once. What it binds is unknown. A much more abundant neighbour one base away suggests this may be a read error. Findings and caveats of the study: TCR beta diversity correlated strongly with naive T cell percentage.

The second PCR ran about 6 to 12 cycles with a sample-barcoded 5' primer and J-beta primers. One entry per CDR3 protein, called by TCRdb with MiXCR from the 5' RACE reads. The sample consists of approximately 1.5 million distinct CDR3 sequences, 35% to 45% of them appearing once. The chain recombines TRBV29-1 with TRBJ2-3; either TRBD1 or TRBD2 may supply D (6 bases each). The sequenced sample was blood. The sequence was obtained from a woman under 30 in good health. The CDR3 loop reads CSIEGGREITDTQYF. CDR3 bases: TGCAGCATTGAAGGGGGGCGAGAAATCACAGATACGCAGTATTTT.